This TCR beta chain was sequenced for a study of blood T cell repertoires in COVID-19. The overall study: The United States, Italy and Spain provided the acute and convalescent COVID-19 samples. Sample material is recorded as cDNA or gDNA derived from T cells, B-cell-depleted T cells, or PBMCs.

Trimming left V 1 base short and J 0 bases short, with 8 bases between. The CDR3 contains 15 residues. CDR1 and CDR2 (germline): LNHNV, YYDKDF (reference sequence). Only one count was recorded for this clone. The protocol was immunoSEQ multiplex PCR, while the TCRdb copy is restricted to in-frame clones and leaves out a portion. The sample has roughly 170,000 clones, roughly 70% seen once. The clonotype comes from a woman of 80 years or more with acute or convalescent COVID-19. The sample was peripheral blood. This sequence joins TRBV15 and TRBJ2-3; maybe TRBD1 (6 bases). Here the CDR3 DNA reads TGTGCCACCAGCAGAGGGGACATTAGCACAGATACGCAGTATTTT. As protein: CATSRGDISTDTQYF.